This T cell receptor (beta chain) was sequenced during a study of blood T cell repertoires in COVID-19. Turning to the study itself: Sources were T cells, B-cell-depleted T cells, or PBMCs; the material itself was cDNA or gDNA.

Some clones are missing from TCRdb's copy, which holds only in-frame ones; the method was immunoSEQ multiplex PCR. The sample contains approximately 200,000 clones, about nine tenths of which appear only once. Trimming stripped 1 base from V and 8 bases from J, with 11 bases between. The V gene's germline CDR1 is SGHVS and CDR2 FNYEAQ. CDR3 length: 14 amino acids. Sequencing used PBMCs or T cells enriched from blood (not recorded which). The chain employs TRBV7-6 and TRBJ2-2; D unclear. The receptor's source is a woman in her 30s who had recovered from COVID-19. In DNA, the CDR3 is TGTGCCAGCAGCTTAGGGGCAGGCCGGGGGGAGCTGTTTTTT. Its protein product is CASSLGAGRGELFF.